The 9 T cell receptor beta chains below come from one sample, sequenced in a study of blood T cell repertoires in COVID-19. The table came from immunoSEQ multiplex PCR; TCRdb's copy has only in-frame clones and leaves some out. The sample has fewer than 250,000 clones; 85% to 90% are singletons. The sequenced sample was peripheral blood. All receptors come from a man aged 25 to 40 with COVID-19, enrolled during active disease.

The chain joins TRBV24-1 to TRBJ1-4; D gene ambiguous. The V end lost 4 bases, the J end lost 5 bases, and 16 bases lay between the germline ends. Germline V gives CDR1 KGHDR, CDR2 SFDVKD. The CDR3 has 16 amino acids. CDR3: CATSDPAAGLNEKLFF. In nucleotides, the CDR3 is TGTGCCACCAGTGACCCCGCGGCCGGTTTAAATGAAAAACTGTTTTTT.

The rearrangement links TRBV4-3 to TRBJ1-2; a possible D gene is TRBD1 (6 bases). The CDR3 is 15 amino acids. Germline CDR1 and CDR2: LGHNA and YSLEER. V was cut by 5 bases and J by 0 bases, with 13 bases left in between. The CDR3 coding sequence is TGCGCCAGCAGCAAACACAGGGTTTCTAACTATGGCTACACCTTC. It encodes CASSKHRVSNYGYTF.

The chain joins TRBV4-1 to TRBJ2-3; a weak D match, TRBD1 (5 bases). The ends were cut back, 1 base at V and 5 bases at J, with 13 bases in the middle. From germline, CDR1 is MGHRA and CDR2 YSYEKL. The CDR3 runs to 15 residues. CDR3 bases: TGCGCCAGCAGCCAAGGGGCCAGGGTGGGAGATACGCAGTATTTT. Its protein product is CASSQGARVGDTQYF.

This chain uses TRBV27 with TRBJ2-7; tentatively, D is TRBD1 (6 bases). The V gene lost 5 bases and the J gene lost 6 bases, with 11 bases spanning the gap. From germline, CDR1 is MNHEY and CDR2 SMNVEV (reference sequence). The CDR3 extends over 12 amino acids. The CDR3 DNA is TGTGCCAGCAGTCTACAGGGAATCGAGCAGTACTTC. It translates to CASSLQGIEQYF.

The chain has TRBV9 and TRBJ2-2; 10 bases align to TRBD2. CDR1 is SGDLS, CDR2 YYNGEE, per germline. This CDR3 is built from 17 residues. V lost 2 bases to trimming and J lost 5 bases; unmatched junction nucleotides: 9. CDR3 DNA: TGTGCCAGCAGCGTGGGTAGCGGGGGGTTACCTACCGGGGAGCTGTTTTTT. Translated, it gives CASSVGSGGLPTGELFF.

The CDR3 nucleotides are TGTGCCAGCAGTTACCCCACAGGGGGCGCGTCCTACGAGCAGTACTTC. Protein product: CASSYPTGGASYEQYF. The rearrangement joins TRBV6-2 or TRBV6-3 to TRBJ2-7; 9 bases line up with TRBD1. Per the germline V gene, CDR1 is MNHEY and CDR2 is SVGEGT. CDR3 size: 16 residues. The J segment lost 1 base and the V segment lost 2 bases, leaving 6 bases of the junction unmatched.

The chain couples TRBV11-2 to TRBJ2-2; D not resolved. V dropped 4 bases and J dropped 1 base, with 4 bases sitting between them. In germline, CDR1 is SGHAT, CDR2 FQNNGV. This CDR3 contains 13 residues. The CDR3 sequence: CASSSRNTGELFF. The CDR3 region has the DNA TGTGCCAGCAGCTCCAGGAACACCGGGGAGCTGTTTTTT.

The rearrangement joins TRBV5-1 to TRBJ2-1; 8 positions match TRBD1. With V trimmed by 2 bases and J by 4 bases, 2 bases remained unmatched. Per germline, CDR1 SGHRS and CDR2 YFSETQ. This CDR3 is 14 amino acids long. CDR3 amino acids: CASSFDRGYNEQFF. Here the CDR3 DNA reads TGCGCCAGCAGCTTTGACAGGGGTTACAATGAGCAGTTCTTC.

V gene TRBV5-1 combines with J gene TRBJ1-2; the D gene is possibly TRBD1 (5 bases). Germline CDR1 and CDR2: SGHRS and YFSETQ. V lost 4 bases and J 4 bases, leaving 17 bases between the germline ends. CDR3 length: 15 amino acids. Written as DNA, the CDR3 is TGCGCCAGCAGCCAACTAGCAGGGACCCTCTATGGCTACACCTTC. This translates into CASSQLAGTLYGYTF.